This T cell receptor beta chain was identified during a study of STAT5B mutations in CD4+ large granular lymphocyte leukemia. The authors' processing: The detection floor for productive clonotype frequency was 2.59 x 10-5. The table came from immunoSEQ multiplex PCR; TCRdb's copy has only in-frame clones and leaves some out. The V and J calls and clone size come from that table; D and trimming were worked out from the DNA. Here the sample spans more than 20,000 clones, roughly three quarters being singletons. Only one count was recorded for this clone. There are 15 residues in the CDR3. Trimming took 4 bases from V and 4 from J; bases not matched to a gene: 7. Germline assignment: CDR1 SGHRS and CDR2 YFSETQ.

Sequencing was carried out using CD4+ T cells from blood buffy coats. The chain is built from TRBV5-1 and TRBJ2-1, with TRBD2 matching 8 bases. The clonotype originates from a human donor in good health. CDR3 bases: TGCGCCAGCAGCGCCCTGGGGACTAGTTACAATGAGCAGTTCTTC. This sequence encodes CASSALGTSYNEQFF.